These 25 T cell receptor beta chains were all obtained from the same sample, sequenced in a study of post-analysis software for immune sequencing data. Study-level findings and limits: Controls showed lower frequencies than patients for roughly 5 TRBV segments, and TRBV5-6, TRBV5-1 and TRBV20-1 were among these.

These receptors have no known antigen. Built from TCR beta cDNA, the libraries had unique molecular identifiers in them. MiXCR was run by TCRdb on the PCR reads, yielding one entry per CDR3 protein. The repertoire holds roughly 730,000 distinct CDR3 sequences, with around 27% as singletons. The sequencing sample was made of blood. The receptors here all came from a girl aged 5 to 17 with multiple sclerosis.

This sequence joins TRBV20-1 and TRBJ1-6, with TRBD1 as a possible D gene (5 bases). Germline values: CDR1 DFQATT, CDR2 SNEGSKA (reference sequence). V was shortened by 3 bases and J by 0 bases, with 18 bases between the two germline ends. CDR3 length: 18 amino acids. Here the CDR3 DNA reads TGCAGTGCTAGCCCCAGGGCAATTTTGAGCTCCTATAATTCACCCCTCCACTTT. Protein sequence: CSASPRAILSSYNSPLHF.

In this sample, this clonotype turned up a few times. The rearrangement joins TRBV20-1 to TRBJ1-2; 7 positions agree with TRBD1. Germline CDR1 reads DFQATT; CDR2 reads SNEGSKA (reference sequence). The CDR3 has 13 amino acids. The CDR3 sequence is CRTSTGPFGGYTF. DNA of the CDR3: TGCAGGACCTCGACAGGGCCGTTTGGGGGCTACACCTTC.

The chain is built from TRBV7-9 and TRBJ1-6; TRBD1 agrees at 7 bases. Germline V gene sequence: CDR1 SEHNR, CDR2 FQNEAQ (reference sequence). CDR3 length: 13 residues. With V trimmed by 4 bases and J by 7 bases, 1 base remained unmatched. This CDR3 is CASSSGGNSPLHF. As DNA, the CDR3 is TGTGCCAGCAGCTCAGGGGGGAATTCACCCCTCCACTTT.

The table lists this clonotype with a few counts. The V and J genes are TRBV7-9 and TRBJ2-1; D tentatively reads TRBD1 or TRBD2 (5 bases each). This CDR3 spans 14 amino acids. Trimming pared 7 bases from V and 5 bases from J, leaving 15 bases between. Per the germline V gene, CDR1 is SEHNR and CDR2 is FQNEAQ (reference sequence). CDR3 in DNA: TGTGCCAGCAAGGCTGGGACCCCTGACAATGAGCAGTTCTTC. Residues: CASKAGTPDNEQFF.

This clonotype was counted only a few times. The rearrangement links TRBV29-1 to TRBJ1-1; D perhaps matches TRBD1 (5 bases). Between the trimmed V and J ends, which lost 5 bases and 0 bases, there was a span of 16 bases. The germline gives CDR1 SQVTM, CDR2 ANQGSEA. The CDR3 is 15 residues long. The CDR3 nucleotides are TGCAGCGTTCAACCAAGGCCAGGGCTGAACACTGAAGCTTTCTTT. Protein product: CSVQPRPGLNTEAFF.

The sample holds one count of this clonotype. Here the CDR3 reads CASSWTTGSSYEQYF. The CDR3 DNA reads TGTGCCAGCAGCTGGACGACAGGCAGCTCCTACGAGCAGTACTTC. The genes are TRBV5-5 and TRBJ2-7; maybe TRBD1 (6 bases). This CDR3 comprises 15 residues. CDR1 is SGHKS, CDR2 YYEKEE, per germline (reference sequence). V was clipped by 3 bases and J by 0 bases, with 13 bases between them.

Only a few counts were recorded for this clonotype. This chain uses TRBV9 with TRBJ1-2; no firm D call. CDR3 length: 14 amino acids. V was shortened by 0 bases and J by 1 base, with 7 bases between the two germline ends. Germline V gene data show CDR1 as SGDLS and CDR2 as YYNGEE. Here the CDR3 DNA reads TGTGCCAGCAGCGTAGGGACTGGTAACTATGGCTACACCTTC. It specifies CASSVGTGNYGYTF.

This clonotype was found a few times. The V and J genes are TRBV9 and TRBJ1-6, with TRBD1 matching 9 bases. Germline assignment: CDR1 SGDLS and CDR2 YYNGEE. Trimming removed 2 bases from V and 9 bases from J; junction bases left unmatched: 3. The CDR3 spans 14 residues. The CDR3 spells CASSVGQGFSPLHF. For the CDR3, the DNA is TGTGCCAGCAGCGTGGGACAGGGTTTTTCACCCCTCCACTTT.

This clonotype appeared a few times. The J gene is TRBJ2-7, the V gene TRBV28, with D tentatively TRBD2 (5 bases). The CDR3 sequence is 15 residues long. Trimming removed 6 bases from V and 5 bases from J, with 20 bases in between. Germline V gene data show CDR1 as MDHEN and CDR2 as SYDVKM. DNA for the CDR3: TGTGCCAGCAGCACCGTTAGTATCTCGCGGGACGAGCAGTACTTC. Its translation is CASSTVSISRDEQYF.

This clonotype was seen only a few times. CDR3 coding DNA: TGTGCCAGCAGCCAGGCCGGGACCCATACCACAGATACGCAGTATTTT. It yields the protein CASSQAGTHTTDTQYF. The chain employs TRBV3-1 and TRBJ2-3; D may match TRBD1 or TRBD2 (5 bases each). CDR3 size: 16 residues. The germline gives CDR1 LGHDT, CDR2 YNNKEL (reference sequence). The germline V and J ends were trimmed by 3 bases and 2 bases, with 15 bases remaining between them.

The rearrangement uses TRBV6-5 and TRBJ1-1; no definite D call. This CDR3 region has 14 residues. Trimming took off 0 bases at V and 4 bases at J, with 9 bases between the two ends. Germline V gene sequence: CDR1 MNHEY, CDR2 SVGAGI. CDR3 sequence (DNA): TGTGCCAGCAGTTACTCCGGGGTGGGCACTGAAGCTTTCTTT. Translated, it gives CASSYSGVGTEAFF.

The genes are TRBV20-1 and TRBJ2-3; 11 bases line up with TRBD2. Germline CDR1 is DFQATT and CDR2 is SNEGSKA (reference sequence). Losses at the gene ends were 4 bases for V and 5 bases for J; bases not matched to a gene: 5. This CDR3 comprises 14 residues. The CDR3 region is CSATKLAGEDTQYF. The CDR3 DNA follows: TGCAGTGCTACTAAACTAGCGGGAGAAGATACGCAGTATTTT.

The V and J genes are TRBV12-3 or TRBV12-4 and TRBJ2-1, with D uncertain. There are 14 residues in the CDR3. V shed 4 bases and J shed 10 bases, with 17 bases lying between them. This CDR3 is CASSSGPPIVEQFF. CDR3 nucleotide sequence: TGTGCCAGCAGTTCCGGGCCCCCGATCGTGGAGCAGTTCTTC.

At least ten counts were recorded for this clonotype. The chain has TRBV7-4 and TRBJ2-7; D is unclear. CDR1 is SGHVT, CDR2 SQSDAQ, per germline. CDR3 length: 12 residues. Trimming took off 5 bases at V and 0 bases at J, with 5 bases between the two ends. DNA for the CDR3: TGTGCCAGCAGCCAACGCTCCTACGAGCAGTACTTC. This codes for CASSQRSYEQYF. Filled out from reference TRBV7-4 and TRBJ2-7, the complete variable domain reads GAGVSQSPRYKVAKRGRDVALRCDSISGHVTLYWYRQTLGQGSEVLTYSQSDAQRDKSGRPSGRFSAERPERSVSTLKIQRTEQGDSAVYLCASSQRSYEQYFGPGTRLTVT.

This clonotype was counted between two and nine times. V and J are TRBV10-3 and TRBJ2-1; the D is unclear. V lost 3 bases, J lost 12 bases, and 9 bases lay in between. The CDR3 extends over 11 amino acids. Looked up from germline, CDR1 is ENHRY and CDR2 is SYGVKD. CDR3 sequence: CAISDLMMQFF. In DNA, the CDR3 is TGTGCCATCAGTGACCTAATGATGCAGTTCTTC.

About this clonotype itself: Germline is not matched at one junction end, which may reflect a read error. This chain links TRBV10-2 with TRBJ2-3; D possibly corresponds to TRBD1 (6 bases). The CDR3 spans 14 residues. Germline loops: CDR1 WSHSY, CDR2 SAAADI. Written as DNA, the CDR3 is TGCGCCAGCAAAAGGGGGAAGGGCACCGATACGCAGTATTTT. Amino acids: CASKRGKGTDTQYF.

This clonotype showed up many times. The chain is built from TRBV27 and TRBJ2-3; D unclear. With 4 bases removed from V and 5 bases from J, the gap between germline ends came to 10 bases. Germline loops: CDR1 MNHEY, CDR2 SMNVEV (reference sequence). The CDR3 contains 13 residues. In DNA, the CDR3 is TGTGCCAGCAGTTACCCCGGTGGAGATACGCAGTATTTT. The encoded protein is CASSYPGGDTQYF.

This clonotype has at least ten counts. This sequence joins TRBV6-5 and TRBJ2-5; TRBD2 matches 9 bases. Germline V CDR1 and CDR2: MNHEY, SVGAGI. V lost 6 bases, J lost 5 bases, and 10 bases stayed unmatched. The CDR3 length is 15 residues. The CDR3 DNA follows: TGTGCCAGCAGCCGGAATAGCGGGAGCGTGGAGACCCAGTACTTC. Its translation is CASSRNSGSVETQYF.

This clonotype was observed a few times. The genes are TRBV6-6 and TRBJ1-2, with 9 bases fitting TRBD1. Trimming removed 7 bases from V and 8 bases from J; junction bases left unmatched: 8. This CDR3 is 13 amino acids long. From germline, CDR1 is MNHNY and CDR2 SVGAGI (reference sequence). The chain's CDR3 is CASNQGQGSGYTF. The DNA of the CDR3 is TGTGCCAGCAACCAAGGACAGGGGAGCGGCTACACCTTC.

This clonotype was detected a few times. The chain joins TRBV7-9 to TRBJ1-5; 9 bases are shared with TRBD1. The CDR3 length is 16 residues. Unmatched junction bases numbered 9, after V lost 5 bases and J lost 4 bases. Germline V gives CDR1 SEHNR, CDR2 FQNEAQ (reference sequence). CDR3 in amino acids: CASSMETGQGNQPQHF. Here the CDR3 DNA reads TGTGCCAGCAGCATGGAGACGGGACAGGGTAATCAGCCCCAGCATTTT.

A note on this clonotype: One end of the junction is discordant with germline, which a read error may explain. The chain carries TRBV6-1 and TRBJ2-2; maybe TRBD2 (5 bases). The germline V gene has CDR1 MNHNS and CDR2 SASEGT. The CDR3 runs to 13 residues. The CDR3 DNA reads as TGTGCCAGCAGTGTGCTCACTATCGGGGAGCTGGTTTTT. Its protein is CASSVLTIGELVF.

Only a few counts were recorded for this clonotype. CDR3 DNA: TGTGCCAGCAGTTTAGGCGGGGGGCGGGCAGATACGCAGTATTTT. Amino acids: CASSLGGGRADTQYF. The V gene is TRBV28, the J gene TRBJ2-3; 8 bases align to TRBD2. The CDR3 runs to 15 residues. CDR1 and CDR2 from the germline V gene are MDHEN and SYDVKM. J gave up 4 bases and V 2 bases, and 5 bases lay outside the gene matches.

The CDR3 coding sequence is TGTGCCAGCAGCATGGACAGTTACGAGCAGTACTTC. It specifies CASSMDSYEQYF. The J gene is TRBJ2-7, the V gene TRBV7-9, with D maybe TRBD1 (6 bases). The CDR3 contains 12 residues. Looked up from germline, CDR1 is SEHNR and CDR2 is FQNEAQ (reference sequence). Trimming pared 5 bases from V and 4 bases from J, leaving 9 bases between.

J is TRBJ1-2 and V is TRBV10-1, with D perhaps matching TRBD1 (5 bases). V lost 5 bases and J lost 4, with 11 bases in between. Germline V gene data show CDR1 as WNHNN and CDR2 as SYGVQD (reference sequence). The CDR3 extends over 13 amino acids. The CDR3 sequence: CASSKNRLYGYTF. The CDR3 region has the DNA TGCGCCAGCAGTAAAAACAGGCTCTATGGCTACACCTTC.

This clonotype occurred once. This sequence joins TRBV12-3 or TRBV12-4 and TRBJ2-3, with 8 bases that match TRBD2. The CDR3 extends over 19 amino acids. V lost 3 bases and J lost 4; bases outside the gene matches: 18. The CDR3 spells CASSFWRGLDISAADTQYF. The DNA for the CDR3 is TGTGCCAGCAGTTTTTGGAGGGGACTAGATATATCCGCAGCAGATACGCAGTATTTT.